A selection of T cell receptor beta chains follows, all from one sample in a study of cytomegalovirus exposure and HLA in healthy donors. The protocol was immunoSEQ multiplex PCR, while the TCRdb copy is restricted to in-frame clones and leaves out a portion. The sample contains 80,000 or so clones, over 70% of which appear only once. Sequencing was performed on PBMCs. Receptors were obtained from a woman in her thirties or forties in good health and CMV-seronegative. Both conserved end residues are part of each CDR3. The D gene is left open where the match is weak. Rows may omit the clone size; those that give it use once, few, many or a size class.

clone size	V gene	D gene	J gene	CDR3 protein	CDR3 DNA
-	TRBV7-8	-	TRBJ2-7	CASSLNVGSSYEQYF	TGTGCCAGCAGCTTAAATGTGGGCAGCTCCTACGAGCAGTACTTC
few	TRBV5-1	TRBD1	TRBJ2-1	CASSPEGTGVNEQFF	TGCGCCAGCAGCCCGGAGGGGACAGGGGTCAATGAGCAGTTCTTC
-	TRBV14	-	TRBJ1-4	CASSQEVGSLKKLFF	TGTGCCAGCAGCCAGGAAGTGGGCTCCCTGAAAAAACTGTTTTTT
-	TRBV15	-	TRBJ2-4	CATSRPQGIGNIQYF	TGTGCCACCAGCAGACCTCAGGGGATAGGAAACATTCAGTACTTC
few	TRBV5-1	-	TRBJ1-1	CASSLGRGEAFF	TGCGCCAGCAGCTTGGGACGGGGGGAAGCTTTCTTT
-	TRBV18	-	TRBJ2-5	CASSPREETQYF	TGTGCCAGCTCACCAAGAGAAGAGACCCAGTACTTC
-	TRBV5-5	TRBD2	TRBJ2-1	CASSLFSGSNNEQFF	TGTGCCAGCAGCTTGTTTAGCGGGAGTAACAATGAGCAGTTCTTC
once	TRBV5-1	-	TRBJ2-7	CASSLAGGWYEQYF	TGCGCCAGCAGCTTAGCAGGAGGTTGGTACGAGCAGTACTTC
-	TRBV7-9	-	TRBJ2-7	CASSLALGRSYEQYF	TGTGCCAGCAGCTTAGCTCTGGGCAGAAGCTACGAGCAGTACTTC
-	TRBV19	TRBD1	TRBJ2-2	CASNLGQGYAGELFF	TGTGCCAGTAACCTAGGACAGGGTTACGCCGGGGAGCTGTTTTTT
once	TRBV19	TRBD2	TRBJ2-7	CASSRGGLDEQYF	TGTGCCAGTAGTAGGGGGGGACTCGACGAGCAGTACTTC
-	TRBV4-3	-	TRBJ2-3	CASSQGLGVVQYF	TGCGCCAGCAGCCAAGGGCTAGGGGTCGTGCAGTATTTT
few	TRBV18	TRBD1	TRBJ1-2	CASSPRTGEGYTF	TGTGCCAGCTCACCACGGACAGGGGAGGGCTACACCTTC
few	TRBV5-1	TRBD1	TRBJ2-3	CASSLEPGQGTDTQYF	TGCGCCAGCAGCTTAGAACCGGGACAGGGAACAGATACGCAGTATTTT
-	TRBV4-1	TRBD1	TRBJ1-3	CASSPQDRASGNTIYF	TGCGCCAGCAGCCCCCAGGACAGGGCTTCTGGAAACACCATATATTTT
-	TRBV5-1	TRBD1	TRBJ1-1	CVEQGAVNTEAFF	TGCGTCGAGCAGGGGGCGGTGAACACTGAAGCTTTCTTT
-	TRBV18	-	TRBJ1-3	CASSPMGQRNTIYF	TGTGCCAGCTCACCAATGGGACAAAGAAACACCATATATTTT
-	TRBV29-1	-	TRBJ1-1	CSAGERPGEETEAFF	TGCAGCGCGGGAGAGAGGCCAGGAGAGGAGACTGAAGCTTTCTTT
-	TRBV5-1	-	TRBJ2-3	CASSLAGSTDTQYF	TGCGCCAGCAGCTTGGCCGGGAGCACAGATACGCAGTATTTT
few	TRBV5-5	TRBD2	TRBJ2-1	CASSRGTSGAYNEQFF	TGTGCCAGCAGCAGGGGGACTAGCGGGGCCTACAATGAGCAGTTCTTC
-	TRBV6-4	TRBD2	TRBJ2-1	CASSEPGTSGEAVKFF	TGTGCCAGCAGTGAACCCGGGACTAGCGGGGAGGCGGTAAAGTTCTTC
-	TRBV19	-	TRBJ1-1	CASSSRTGGSGSAEAFF	TGTGCCAGTAGTTCCCGGACTGGGGGGTCGGGGAGCGCTGAAGCTTTCTTT
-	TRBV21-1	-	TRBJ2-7	CASSKTEPTGTFTYEQYF	TGTGCCAGCAGCAAAACCGAACCGACAGGGACCTTCACCTACGAGCAGTACTTC
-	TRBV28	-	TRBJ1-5	CASSFRAGLNQPQHF	TGTGCCAGCAGTTTCCGCGCAGGGTTAAATCAGCCCCAGCATTTT
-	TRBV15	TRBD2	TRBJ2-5	CATSRVAGGPETQYF	TGTGCCACCAGCAGAGTAGCGGGGGGGCCGGAGACCCAGTACTTC
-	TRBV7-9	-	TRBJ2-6	CASRRGSGANVLTF	TGTGCCAGCAGGAGGGGGTCTGGGGCCAACGTCCTGACTTTC
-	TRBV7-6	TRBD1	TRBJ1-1	CASSLRGKNTEAFF	TGTGCCAGCAGCCTCAGGGGGAAGAACACTGAAGCTTTCTTT